This entry concerns a single TCR beta chain. Its specificity is unknown. After removal of 2 bases from V and 3 bases from J, the junction contained 4 bases not matched to a gene. Germline-derived CDR1 and CDR2 are MGHRA and YSYEKL. CDR3 length: 15 residues. This table comes from immunoSEQ multiplex PCR, and its TCRdb copy is limited to in-frame clones, with some not included. The sample lists approximately 2.4 million clones, roughly 95% occurring once. The data originate from a study of shared clonotypes between healthy human individuals. Study-level results: The study found lower generation probabilities in non-shared clonotypes than in those shared by all four donors. Despite large depth, rarefaction showed incomplete sorted-subset sequencing.

Sequenced input: naive CD4+ T cells sorted from blood. Stated subset: CD45RA+ positively selected. The V and J genes are TRBV4-1 and TRBJ1-2; 9 bases agree with TRBD1. The source of this sequence is a young man in good health. The CDR3 protein is CASSQWTGEDYGYTF. CDR3 sequence (DNA): TGCGCCAGCAGCCAATGGACAGGGGAAGACTATGGCTACACCTTC.